A single TCR beta chain is shown here with its context. The data originate from a study of blood T cell repertoires in COVID-19. Whole-study context: The analysed material was cDNA or gDNA that came from T cells, B-cell-depleted T cells, or PBMCs.

Per the germline V gene, CDR1 is KGHSH and CDR2 is LQKENI. This CDR3 contains 17 residues. V dropped 5 bases and J dropped 10; count of bases not matched to a gene: 13. Clones were sequenced by immunoSEQ multiplex PCR, and TCRdb holds only the in-frame ones, with some missing. The sample records around 250,000 clones, 80% to 90% being singletons. The clonotype comes from a young woman with acute COVID-19. This chain links TRBV18 with TRBJ2-1; TRBD2 agrees at 14 bases. Input material: PBMCs or T cells enriched from blood (not recorded which). The CDR3 DNA sequence: TGTGCCAGCTCATTATATCAGGGACTAGCGGGAGTTGAGGAGCAGTTCTTC. This encodes CASSLYQGLAGVEEQFF. Variable domain in full (rest from reference TRBV18 and TRBJ2-1): NAGVMQNPRHLVRRRGQEARLRCSPMKGHSHVYWYRQLPEEGLKFMVYLQKENIIDESGMPKERFSAEFPKEGPSILRIQQVVRGDSAAYFCASSLYQGLAGVEEQFFGPGTRLTVL.